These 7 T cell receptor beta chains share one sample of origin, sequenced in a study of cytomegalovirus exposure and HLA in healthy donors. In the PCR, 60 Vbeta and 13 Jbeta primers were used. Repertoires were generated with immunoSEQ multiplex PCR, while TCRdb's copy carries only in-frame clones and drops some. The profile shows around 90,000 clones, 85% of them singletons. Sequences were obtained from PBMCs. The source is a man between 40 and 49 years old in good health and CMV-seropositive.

CDR3 sequence: CATSRDAGAEAFF. CDR3 in DNA: TGTGCCACCAGCAGAGATGCAGGGGCTGAAGCTTTCTTT. J is TRBJ1-1 and V is TRBV15; maybe TRBD1 (6 bases). The germline CDR1 and CDR2 sequences are LNHNV and YYDKDF (reference sequence). V gave up 0 bases and J gave up 6 bases, with 8 bases separating them. The CDR3 extends over 13 amino acids.

CDR3 DNA: TGTGCCAGTAGTCCCGGACAGTTTACTGAAGCTTTCTTT. This encodes CASSPGQFTEAFF. V and J are TRBV19 and TRBJ1-1; the D gene is possibly TRBD1 (6 bases). The V gene lost 5 bases and the J gene lost 5 bases, with 12 bases spanning the gap. CDR1 is LNHDA, CDR2 SQIVND, per germline (reference sequence). CDR3 length equals 13 residues.

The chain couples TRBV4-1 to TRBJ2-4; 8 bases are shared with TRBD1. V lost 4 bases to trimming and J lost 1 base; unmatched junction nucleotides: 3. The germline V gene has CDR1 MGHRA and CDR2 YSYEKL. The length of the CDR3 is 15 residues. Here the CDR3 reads CASSPTGAAKNIQYF. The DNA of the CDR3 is TGCGCCAGCAGCCCGACAGGGGCGGCCAAAAACATTCAGTACTTC.

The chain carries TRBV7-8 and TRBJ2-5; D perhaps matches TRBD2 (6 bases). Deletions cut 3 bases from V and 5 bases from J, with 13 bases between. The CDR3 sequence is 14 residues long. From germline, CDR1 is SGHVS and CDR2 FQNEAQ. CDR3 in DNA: TGTGCCAGCAGCTTTGGTGGAGGAGGGGAGACCCAGTACTTC. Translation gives CASSFGGGGETQYF.

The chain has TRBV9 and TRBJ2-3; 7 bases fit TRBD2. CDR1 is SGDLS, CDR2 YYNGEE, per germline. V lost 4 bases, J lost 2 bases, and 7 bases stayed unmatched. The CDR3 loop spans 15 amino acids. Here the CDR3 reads CASSPSGAPTDTQYF. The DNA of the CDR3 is TGTGCCAGCAGCCCGAGCGGGGCCCCCACAGATACGCAGTATTTT.

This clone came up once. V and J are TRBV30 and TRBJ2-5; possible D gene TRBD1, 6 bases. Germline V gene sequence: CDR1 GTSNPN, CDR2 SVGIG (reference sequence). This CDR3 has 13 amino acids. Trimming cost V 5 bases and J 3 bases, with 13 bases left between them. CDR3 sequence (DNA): TGTGCCTGGGACAGGATTTTGAAAGAGACCCAGTACTTC. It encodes CAWDRILKETQYF.

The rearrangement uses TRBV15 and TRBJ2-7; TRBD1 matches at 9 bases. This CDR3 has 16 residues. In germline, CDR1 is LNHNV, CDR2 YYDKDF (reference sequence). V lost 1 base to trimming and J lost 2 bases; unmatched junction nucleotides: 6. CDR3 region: CATSRGGTGRTYEQYF. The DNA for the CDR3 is TGTGCCACCAGCAGAGGCGGGACAGGGAGGACCTACGAGCAGTACTTC.